Following are 25 T cell receptor beta chains from one sample sequenced in a study of response to subunit inactivated influenza vaccine. TCRdb reprocessed the RT-PCR reads via MiXCR and lists one record per CDR3 protein. Of roughly 520,000 distinct CDR3 sequences in the sample, about 25% were seen once. The sequencing here drew on CD4+ T cells sorted from PBMCs, taken less than 6 days after vaccination. The origin of the receptors is a man in his fifties or sixties who received an inactivated influenza vaccine.

This clonotype has just a few counts. The chain employs TRBV20-1 and TRBJ2-7; D gene unclear. V was cut by 8 bases and J by 0 bases, with 14 bases left in between. Germline CDR1 reads DFQATT; CDR2 reads SNEGSKA (reference sequence). This CDR3 is 13 amino acids long. CDR3 protein: CSIVDSFSYEQYF. The DNA for the CDR3 is TGCAGTATTGTAGACTCATTCTCCTACGAGCAGTACTTC.

This clonotype was observed a handful of times. A junction boundary mismatches the germline segment, possibly from a read error. The chain couples TRBV20-1 to TRBJ2-1, with 12 bases lining up with TRBD1. The CDR3 is made up of 16 amino acids. CDR1 is DFQATT and CDR2 is SNEGSKA in the germline V gene (reference sequence). In DNA, the CDR3 is TGCTGTGCTAGAGATACCGGGACAGGGGGCTTCAATGAGCAGTTCTTC. Translating gives CCARDTGTGGFNEQFF.

This clonotype was counted a few times. This chain connects TRBV11-2 to TRBJ2-5, with 7 bases matching TRBD1. This CDR3 is 15 amino acids long. J was trimmed by 5 bases and V by 2 bases; bases with no gene match: 8. Germline CDR1 is SGHAT and CDR2 is FQNNGV. This chain's CDR3 is CASSLLRRGRETQYF. Here the CDR3 DNA reads TGTGCCAGCAGCTTACTTAGAAGGGGGCGGGAGACCCAGTACTTC.

The V gene is TRBV24-1, the J gene TRBJ2-1; TRBD2 matches 9 bases. This CDR3 is built from 17 residues. V shed 0 bases, J shed 1 base, and the junction held 3 bases outside the gene matches. CDR1 KGHDR and CDR2 SFDVKD come from the germline V gene. CDR3 protein: CATSDLVTSGSYNEQFF. In DNA, the CDR3 is TGTGCCACCAGTGATTTGGTGACTAGCGGTTCCTACAATGAGCAGTTCTTC.

CDR3 nucleotide sequence: TGCAGTGCTACCCTTCGTGCACGGACCCCATATGGCTACACCTTC. Its protein is CSATLRARTPYGYTF. The V gene is TRBV20-1, the J gene TRBJ1-2, with D unresolved. The CDR3 spans 15 residues. Germline V CDR1 and CDR2: DFQATT, SNEGSKA (reference sequence). Trimming left V 4 bases short and J 5 bases short, with 20 bases between.

The sample holds a few counts of this clonotype. The chain employs TRBV7-3 and TRBJ2-4, with 8 bases lining up with TRBD2. Germline V gives CDR1 SGHTA, CDR2 FQGTGA. Trimming removed 0 bases from V and 7 bases from J; junction bases left unmatched: 5. This CDR3 is built from 15 residues. The CDR3 loop reads CASSLTGGLGNIQYF. The DNA of the CDR3 is TGTGCCAGCAGCTTAACTGGGGGACTAGGGAACATTCAGTACTTC.

The CDR3, as DNA: TGTGCCAGCAGTTACTCGAGTCCCTACCGCGACGAGCAGTACTTC. Translated, it gives CASSYSSPYRDEQYF. The rearrangement joins TRBV6-5 to TRBJ2-7; D is uncertain. Germline values: CDR1 MNHEY, CDR2 SVGAGI. The V gene lost 0 bases and the J gene lost 5 bases, with 14 bases spanning the gap. This CDR3 is built from 15 residues.

The sample holds a few counts of this clonotype. The chain couples TRBV9 to TRBJ2-5; D call uncertain. V lost 0 bases, J lost 7 bases, and 7 bases lay in between. The CDR3 length is 12 residues. The V gene's germline CDR1 is SGDLS and CDR2 YYNGEE. CDR3 residues: CASSVGGGTQYF. CDR3 bases: TGTGCCAGCAGCGTAGGAGGTGGGACCCAGTACTTC.

This chain uses TRBV12-3 or TRBV12-4 with TRBJ2-5, with TRBD2 identical over 8 bases. The ends lost 6 bases at V and 7 bases at J; junction bases unmatched: 10. CDR3 length: 14 amino acids. CDR3 amino acids: CASSYDGRGATQYF. CDR3 coding DNA: TGTGCCAGCAGCTACGACGGGAGGGGAGCGACCCAGTACTTC.

This clonotype was seen many times. The V and J genes are TRBV25-1 and TRBJ1-2, with D possibly TRBD1 on 5 matching bases. The germline V gene encodes CDR1 MGHDK and CDR2 SYGVNS. The CDR3 sequence is 14 residues long. V was trimmed by 0 bases and J by 4 bases, leaving 9 bases between them. The CDR3 protein is CASSEYDRPYGYTF. CDR3 coding DNA: TGTGCCAGCAGTGAATACGACAGACCCTATGGCTACACCTTC.

V and J are TRBV30 and TRBJ2-5, with 7 bases aligning to TRBD2. Germline loops: CDR1 GTSNPN, CDR2 SVGIG (reference sequence). With 4 bases clipped from V and 2 bases from J, the junction kept 4 bases outside the gene matches. The length of the CDR3 is 13 residues. CDR3 nucleotides: TGTGCCTGGAAAGTGGGGGGGCAAGAGACCCAGTACTTC. It encodes CAWKVGGQETQYF.

This clonotype was counted a few times. The V gene is TRBV29-1, the J gene TRBJ2-2; no clear D gene. V shed 2 bases and J shed 6 bases, with 4 bases lying between them. The CDR3 length is 11 residues. Germline V gene sequence: CDR1 SQVTM, CDR2 ANQGSEA. CDR3 sequence: CSVEYAGELFF. DNA for the CDR3: TGCAGCGTTGAATACGCCGGGGAGCTGTTTTTT.

The chain carries TRBV28 and TRBJ1-4; D unclear. V lost 6 bases and J lost 4, with 9 bases in between. The CDR3 has 13 amino acids. CDR1 MDHEN and CDR2 SYDVKM come from the germline V gene. The CDR3 protein is CASRTDINEKLFF. The CDR3 bases are TGTGCCAGCAGGACCGATATTAATGAAAAACTGTTTTTT. The full variable domain, with the rest looked up from reference TRBV28 and TRBJ1-4, is DVKVTQSSRYLVKRTGEKVFLECVQDMDHENMFWYRQDPGLGLRLIYFSYDVKMKEKGDIPEGYSVSREKKERFSLILESASTNQTSMYLCASRTDINEKLFFGSGTQLSVL.

The rearrangement joins TRBV7-9 to TRBJ1-1, with D perhaps matching TRBD1 (5 bases). V was cut by 5 bases and J by 2 bases, with 15 bases left in between. CDR1 is SEHNR and CDR2 is FQNEAQ in the germline V gene (reference sequence). The CDR3 runs 15 residues. The CDR3 here is CASSTGLQENTEAFF. The CDR3 DNA follows: TGTGCCAGCAGCACAGGTTTACAGGAAAACACTGAAGCTTTCTTT.

This clonotype is a singleton in its sample. The chain links TRBV7-3 to TRBJ2-1; the match to TRBD1 covers 7 bases. CDR1 is SGHTA and CDR2 is FQGTGA in the germline V gene. The CDR3 runs 13 residues. With 1 base clipped from V and 9 bases from J, the junction kept 3 bases outside the gene matches. CDR3 DNA sequence: TGTGCCAGCAGCTTAAGCAGGGGGTCTGAGCAGTTCTTC. Its translation: CASSLSRGSEQFF.

This clonotype was counted many times. The chain uses TRBV7-9 and TRBJ2-3; 12 bases are shared with TRBD2. Germline V gene data show CDR1 as SEHNR and CDR2 as FQNEAQ (reference sequence). The CDR3 length is 16 residues. With 5 bases clipped from V and 4 bases from J, the junction kept 7 bases outside the gene matches. This CDR3 reads CASSLGTSGFSDTQYF. The DNA for the CDR3 is TGTGCCAGCAGCCTTGGGACTAGCGGGTTCTCAGATACGCAGTATTTT.

This clonotype occurred a few times. The V call is TRBV28, the J call TRBJ2-7, with 11 nucleotides matching TRBD2. This CDR3 has 16 residues. V gave up 5 bases and J gave up 3 bases; unmatched junction bases: 9. Germline values: CDR1 MDHEN, CDR2 SYDVKM. CDR3 residues: CASSRSSGLAVYEQYF. CDR3 coding DNA: TGTGCCAGCAGTCGAAGTTCGGGACTAGCGGTCTACGAGCAGTACTTC.

V gene TRBV28 combines with J gene TRBJ2-7, with 7 bases fitting TRBD2. V lost 8 bases to trimming and J lost 0 bases; unmatched junction nucleotides: 16. CDR1 MDHEN and CDR2 SYDVKM come from the germline V gene. This CDR3 has 17 residues. CDR3 protein: CASPPAGRILNSYEQYF. The CDR3 nucleotides read TGTGCCAGCCCGCCAGCGGGGCGAATCCTTAACTCCTACGAGCAGTACTTC.

This chain joins TRBV24-1 and TRBJ2-1, with D tentatively TRBD2 (5 bases). The CDR3 totals 14 residues. Per germline, CDR1 KGHDR and CDR2 SFDVKD. V lost 1 base and J 10 bases, leaving 13 bases between the germline ends. The CDR3 reads CATSDFGGPGEQFF. The CDR3 nucleotides read TGTGCCACCAGTGATTTTGGAGGACCCGGGGAGCAGTTCTTC.

The chain has TRBV20-1 and TRBJ2-3; TRBD1 matches 9 bases. Trimming removed 3 bases from V and 6 bases from J; junction bases left unmatched: 7. The CDR3 runs 14 residues. CDR1 DFQATT and CDR2 SNEGSKA come from the germline V gene (reference sequence). CDR3 in DNA: TGCAGTGCTAGTGGACAGGGGAGGAGGGATACGCAGTATTTT. Translating gives CSASGQGRRDTQYF.

The J gene is TRBJ2-3, the V gene TRBV5-6, with TRBD2 matching 9 bases. Germline CDR1 and CDR2: SGHDT and YYEEEE. The CDR3 length is 17 residues. The junction had 12 bases not matched to a gene; V was cut back by 4 bases and J by 3 bases. The DNA of the CDR3 is TGTGCCAGCAGCCCACCAGCGGGAGGCGCAGGGACAGATACGCAGTATTTT. Its protein product is CASSPPAGGAGTDTQYF.

A few counts support this clonotype. The chain has TRBV15 and TRBJ2-5; D possibly corresponds to TRBD1 (6 bases). Germline assignment: CDR1 LNHNV and CDR2 YYDKDF (reference sequence). This CDR3 is built from 13 residues. Deletions cut 3 bases from V and 5 bases from J, with 10 bases between. CDR3 region: CATSSNRVETQYF. CDR3 bases: TGTGCCACCAGCAGTAACAGGGTTGAGACCCAGTACTTC.

J is TRBJ2-1 and V is TRBV27; D possibly corresponds to TRBD2 (6 bases). Trimming removed 7 bases at V and 1 base at J, with 14 bases between. CDR1 is MNHEY and CDR2 is SMNVEV in the germline V gene (reference sequence). This CDR3 comprises 15 residues. As DNA, the CDR3 is TGTGCCAGCATCAGGCGGGGTGGGTCCTACAATGAGCAGTTCTTC. Amino acids: CASIRRGGSYNEQFF.

The gene calls are TRBV5-1 and TRBJ1-6; 7 bases map to TRBD1. J gave up 7 bases and V 4 bases, and 8 bases lay outside the gene matches. This CDR3 has 15 residues. Germline assignment: CDR1 SGHRS and CDR2 YFSETQ. CDR3 DNA: TGCGCCAGCAGCGTCTGGACAGGTGGCAATTCACCCCTCCACTTT. It translates to CASSVWTGGNSPLHF.

Only a few counts were recorded for this clonotype. In DNA form, the CDR3 reads TGTGCCAGCACGGGGGGCGGGGGGACTCCCTCCTACAATGAGCAGTTCTTC. This gives the protein CASTGGGGTPSYNEQFF. The chain combines TRBV25-1 with TRBJ2-1, with TRBD2 matching over 8 bases. The CDR3 spans 17 residues. The V gene's germline CDR1 is MGHDK and CDR2 SYGVNS. Unmatched junction bases numbered 11, after V lost 7 bases and J lost 0 bases.